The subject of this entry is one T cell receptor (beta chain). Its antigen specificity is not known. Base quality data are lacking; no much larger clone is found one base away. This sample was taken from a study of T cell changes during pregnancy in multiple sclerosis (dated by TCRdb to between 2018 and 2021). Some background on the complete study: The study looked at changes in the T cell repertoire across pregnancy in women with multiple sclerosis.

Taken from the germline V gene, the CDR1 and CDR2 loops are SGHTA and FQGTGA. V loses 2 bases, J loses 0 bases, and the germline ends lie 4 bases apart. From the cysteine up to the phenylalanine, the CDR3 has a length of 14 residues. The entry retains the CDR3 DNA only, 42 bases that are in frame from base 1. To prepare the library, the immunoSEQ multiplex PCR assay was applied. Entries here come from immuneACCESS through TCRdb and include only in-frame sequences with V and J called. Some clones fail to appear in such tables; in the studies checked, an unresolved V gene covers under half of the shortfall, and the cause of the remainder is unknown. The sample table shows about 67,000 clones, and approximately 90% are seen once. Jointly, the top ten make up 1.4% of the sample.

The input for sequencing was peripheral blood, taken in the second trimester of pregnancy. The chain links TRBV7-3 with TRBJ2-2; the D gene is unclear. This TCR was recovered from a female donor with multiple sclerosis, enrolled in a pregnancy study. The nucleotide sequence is TGTGCCAGCAGCTTACAGACGAACACCGGGGAGCTGTTTTTT. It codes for CASSLQTNTGELFF.